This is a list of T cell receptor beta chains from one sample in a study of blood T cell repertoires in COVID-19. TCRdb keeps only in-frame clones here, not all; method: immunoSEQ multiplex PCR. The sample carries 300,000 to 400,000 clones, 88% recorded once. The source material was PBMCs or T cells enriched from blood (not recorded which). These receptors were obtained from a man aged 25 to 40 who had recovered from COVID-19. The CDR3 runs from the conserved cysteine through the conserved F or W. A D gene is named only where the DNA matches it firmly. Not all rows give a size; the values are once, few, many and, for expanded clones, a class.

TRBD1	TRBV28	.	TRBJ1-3	CASSIRTGNVNGNTIYF	TGTGCCAGCAGTATACGGACAGGGAATGTCAACGGAAACACCATATATTTT
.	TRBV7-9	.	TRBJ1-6	CASRPSGHLNSPLHF	TGTGCCAGCAGGCCCTCGGGACACCTAAATTCACCCCTCCACTTT
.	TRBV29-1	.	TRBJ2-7	CSVVFPAAAYEQYF	TGCAGCGTTGTATTCCCAGCGGCAGCCTACGAGCAGTACTTC
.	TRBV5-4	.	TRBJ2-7	CASSLEWRPREQYF	TGTGCCAGCAGCTTGGAGTGGCGGCCGAGGGAGCAGTACTTC
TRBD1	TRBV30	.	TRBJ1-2	CAWSQGQGGGEGYTF	TGTGCCTGGAGTCAGGGACAGGGGGGGGGAGAGGGCTACACCTTC
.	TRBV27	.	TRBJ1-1	CASSLGALNTEAFF	TGTGCCAGCAGTTTAGGGGCGCTGAACACTGAAGCTTTCTTT
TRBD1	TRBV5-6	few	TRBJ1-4	CASSLVGQSTNEKLFF	TGTGCCAGCAGCTTGGTGGGACAGTCAACTAATGAAAAACTGTTTTTT
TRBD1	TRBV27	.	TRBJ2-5	CASSLYTGGLGETQYF	TGTGCCAGCAGCTTATATACAGGGGGCCTGGGAGAGACCCAGTACTTC
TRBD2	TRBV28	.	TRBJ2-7	CASSLGLAGVYEQYF	TGTGCCAGCAGTTTAGGGCTAGCGGGGGTTTACGAGCAGTACTTC
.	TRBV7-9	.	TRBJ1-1	CASSPTWAGDTEAFF	TGTGCCAGCAGCCCCACGTGGGCAGGGGACACTGAAGCTTTCTTT
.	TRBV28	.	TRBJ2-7	CASQAEGWSYEQYF	TGTGCCAGCCAAGCGGAGGGCTGGTCCTACGAGCAGTACTTC
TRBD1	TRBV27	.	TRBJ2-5	CASSLARGPSQETQYF	TGTGCCAGCAGTTTAGCGAGGGGGCCTTCTCAAGAGACCCAGTACTTC
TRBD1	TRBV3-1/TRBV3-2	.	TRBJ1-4	CASSQEWDRGNGEKLFF	TGTGCCAGCAGCCAAGAATGGGACAGGGGAAACGGTGAAAAACTGTTTTTT
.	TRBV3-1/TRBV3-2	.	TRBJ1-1	CASSQSDSSMNTEAFF	TGTGCCAGCAGCCAATCCGACAGCTCAATGAACACTGAAGCTTTCTTT
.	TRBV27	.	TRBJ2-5	CASRGGVETQYF	TGTGCCAGTCGAGGGGGTGTAGAGACCCAGTACTTC
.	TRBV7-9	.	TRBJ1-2	CASSDSRQVANYGYTF	TGTGCCAGCAGCGATTCCCGACAGGTCGCGAACTATGGCTACACCTTC
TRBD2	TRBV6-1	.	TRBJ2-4	CASSEAGTSGGVAKNIQYF	TGTGCCAGCAGTGAAGCGGGGACTAGCGGGGGAGTAGCCAAAAACATTCAGTACTTC
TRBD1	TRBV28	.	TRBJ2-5	CASSLKTGVQETQYF	TGTGCCAGCAGTTTAAAAACAGGGGTGCAAGAGACCCAGTACTTC
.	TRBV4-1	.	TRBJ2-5	CASSQGRLQETQYF	TGCGCCAGCAGCCAAGGGAGATTACAAGAGACCCAGTACTTC
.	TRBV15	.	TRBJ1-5	CATSRETPIGNQPQHF	TGTGCCACCAGCAGAGAGACTCCTATCGGGAATCAGCCCCAGCATTTT
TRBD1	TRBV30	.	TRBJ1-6	CAWMDWTGVGFYNSPLHF	TGTGCCTGGATGGATTGGACAGGGGTCGGTTTCTATAATTCACCCCTCCACTTT
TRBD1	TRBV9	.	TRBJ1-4	CASGTGAGGDEKLFF	TGTGCCAGCGGGACAGGGGCCGGGGGAGATGAAAAACTGTTTTTT
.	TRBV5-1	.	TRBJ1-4	CASSLVGTFNEKLFF	TGCGCCAGCAGCTTGGTTGGCACCTTTAATGAAAAACTGTTTTTT